What follows are 15 T cell receptor beta chains derived from one specimen sequenced in a study of blood T cell repertoires in COVID-19. Clones were read by immunoSEQ multiplex PCR, and TCRdb kept only the in-frame ones, dropping some. The table includes around 300,000 clones, 80% to 90% detected once. Material: PBMCs or T cells enriched from blood (not recorded which). The receptor source for this set is a woman aged 18-30 years who had recovered from COVID-19.

The CDR3 bases are TGTGCCAGCAGCCAAGGGGGCGCAGATACGCAGTATTTT. It yields the protein CASSQGGADTQYF. This sequence joins TRBV3-1 (or the pseudogene TRBV3-2) and TRBJ2-3; maybe TRBD1 (5 bases). V was clipped by 1 base and J by 4 bases, with 6 bases between them. From germline, CDR1 is LGHDT and CDR2 YNNKEL (reference sequence). This CDR3 has 13 residues.

This chain connects TRBV6-5 to TRBJ2-1; D is perhaps TRBD2 (7 bases). Per germline, CDR1 MNHEY and CDR2 SVGAGI. V was trimmed by 0 bases and J by 4 bases, leaving 13 bases between them. CDR3 length: 16 residues. CDR3 region: CASSYSRAGTYNEQFF. The DNA of the CDR3 is TGTGCCAGCAGTTACTCGAGAGCGGGGACATACAATGAGCAGTTCTTC.

This clone appeared a single time. The chain uses TRBV9 and TRBJ1-4; tentative D call: TRBD1 (5 bases). CDR3 length: 14 residues. CDR1 SGDLS and CDR2 YYNGEE come from the germline V gene. The V end lost 1 base, the J end lost 8 bases, and 12 bases lay between the germline ends. The CDR3, as DNA: TGTGCCAGCAGCGTAACACCCGGGGGGGAAAAACTGTTTTTT. It specifies CASSVTPGGEKLFF.

The rearrangement links TRBV5-1 to TRBJ1-2; 8 bases are shared with TRBD1. In germline, CDR1 is SGHRS, CDR2 YFSETQ. The CDR3 length is 15 residues. Trimming at V came to 4 bases and at J to 0 bases, leaving 5 bases not matched to a gene. CDR3: CASSQDRGTNYGYTF. CDR3 nucleotide sequence: TGCGCCAGCAGCCAAGACAGGGGCACTAACTATGGCTACACCTTC.

The V gene is TRBV19, the J gene TRBJ1-5; the match to TRBD1 covers 8 bases. Per the germline V gene, CDR1 is LNHDA and CDR2 is SQIVND (reference sequence). This CDR3 has 15 amino acids. J lost 5 bases, V lost 6 bases, and 9 bases had no gene match. DNA for the CDR3: TGTGCCAGTAGCGCAGCAACAGGGGGGGATCAGCCCCAGCATTTT. Its translation is CASSAATGGDQPQHF.

Details on this clone: At one end the junction does not follow the germline gene, possibly because of a read error. The CDR3 nucleotides read TGTGCCAGCAACTTGGAGGGAGCTAACTATGGCTACACCTTC. The encoded protein is CASNLEGANYGYTF. The chain couples TRBV5-4 to TRBJ1-2, with D unclear. Germline loops: CDR1 SGHNT, CDR2 YYREEE (reference sequence). The CDR3 is 14 amino acids. Full variable domain (remainder filled in from reference TRBV5-4 and TRBJ1-2): ETGVTQSPTHLIKTRGQQVTLRCSSQSGHNTVSWYQQALGQGPQFIFQYYREEENGRGNFPPRFSGLQFPNYSSELNVNALELDDSALYLCASNLEGANYGYTFGSGTRLTVV.

The V gene is TRBV19, the J gene TRBJ1-5; the D is unclear. Trimming took off 0 bases at V and 7 bases at J, with 7 bases between the two ends. CDR1 is LNHDA, CDR2 SQIVND, per germline (reference sequence). The CDR3 spans 13 residues. As DNA, the CDR3 is TGTGCCAGTAGTATAGAGGAGGCGCAGCCCCAGCATTTT. Its translation is CASSIEEAQPQHF.

The chain is built from TRBV27 and TRBJ2-3; tentative D call: TRBD1 (6 bases). The germline V gene has CDR1 MNHEY and CDR2 SMNVEV (reference sequence). V lost 2 bases, J lost 0 bases, and 15 bases lay in between. CDR3 length: 17 amino acids. Written as DNA, the CDR3 is TGTGCCAGCAGTTTACGAAAACCGGGACATAGCACAGATACGCAGTATTTT. The encoded protein is CASSLRKPGHSTDTQYF.

The chain is built from TRBV14 and TRBJ1-3; D call uncertain. V lost 1 base to trimming and J lost 2 bases, with 9 bases between them. The CDR3 contains 15 residues. Germline CDR1 SGHDN, CDR2 FVKESK. In nucleotides, the CDR3 is TGTGCCAGCAGCCAAGGGTCGGGGACTGGAAACACCATATATTTT. Translated: CASSQGSGTGNTIYF.

The V and J genes are TRBV7-2 and TRBJ2-7; D possibly corresponds to TRBD1 (6 bases). From germline, CDR1 is SGHTA and CDR2 FQGNSA. The CDR3 has 13 residues. V was shortened by 5 bases and J by 7 bases, with 15 bases between the two germline ends. The CDR3 is CASSPQTGYEQYF. CDR3 DNA: TGTGCCAGCAGCCCCCAGACAGGTTATGAGCAGTACTTC.

In this sample, this clone turned up once. This rearrangement joins TRBV27 to TRBJ1-1; no clear D gene. V was cut by 6 bases and J by 3 bases, with 8 bases left in between. The CDR3 is 12 amino acids. Per the germline V gene, CDR1 is MNHEY and CDR2 is SMNVEV (reference sequence). The DNA for the CDR3 is TGTGCCAGCAGCCCCGGGTACACTGAAGCTTTCTTT. This gives the protein CASSPGYTEAFF.

The V call is TRBV5-1, the J call TRBJ2-5, with 8 nucleotides matching TRBD1. In germline, CDR1 is SGHRS, CDR2 YFSETQ. V lost 4 bases and J lost 5; bases outside the gene matches: 7. The CDR3 runs 14 residues. CDR3 in DNA: TGCGCCAGCAGCCTTTGGACAGGGAGGGAGACCCAGTACTTC. Translated, it gives CASSLWTGRETQYF.

CDR3 sequence reads: CASSVLAPTDTQYF. The CDR3 bases are TGCGCCAGCAGTGTCCTAGCGCCCACAGATACGCAGTATTTT. The chain combines TRBV10-1 with TRBJ2-3, with TRBD2 as a possible D gene (6 bases). Germline lookup yields CDR1 WNHNN and CDR2 SYGVQD (reference sequence). V gave up 4 bases and J gave up 2 bases, with 10 bases separating them. This CDR3 is 14 amino acids long.

This chain uses TRBV5-4 with TRBJ2-1, with TRBD1 matching over 10 bases. The CDR3 has 15 amino acids. J lost 3 bases, V lost 4 bases, and 4 bases had no gene match. CDR1 SGHNT and CDR2 YYREEE come from the germline V gene (reference sequence). The DNA for the CDR3 is TGTGCCAGCAGCGGCCGGGACAGGGGCTACAATGAGCAGTTCTTC. Translating gives CASSGRDRGYNEQFF.

The chain joins TRBV27 to TRBJ2-7; tentative D call: TRBD2 (5 bases). Trimming pared 0 bases from V and 0 bases from J, leaving 15 bases between. The CDR3 contains 17 residues. Germline values: CDR1 MNHEY, CDR2 SMNVEV (reference sequence). CDR3 bases: TGTGCCAGCAGTTTATCGGGCCCCCTGGGAGTCTCCTACGAGCAGTACTTC. It is translated as CASSLSGPLGVSYEQYF.